The 24 T cell receptor beta chains given below trace back to one sample, sequenced in a study of metastatic and nonmetastatic thyroid tumors. Using MiXCR, TCRdb reanalyzed the PCR reads. The data show roughly 40,000 clones, around 10% seen once. Not a single patient had been given any form of treatment at any point before undergoing thyroid surgery. Sequencing was done on a sample of blood. These receptors were collected from a male donor with papillary thyroid cancer or a benign thyroid nodule (not recorded which). Some clones in this sample may be carry-over from other donors' samples.

Points on this clone: One end of the junction varies from germline; a read error may be responsible. The J gene is TRBJ2-7, the V gene TRBV20-1, with D perhaps given as TRBD1 or TRBD2 (5 bases each). This CDR3 is 15 amino acids long. Looked up from germline, CDR1 is DFQATT and CDR2 is SNEGSKA (reference sequence). CDR3 sequence: CSTRNRDRDLYEQYF. The CDR3 DNA reads TGCAGTACTAGGAACCGGGACCGAGATTTATACGAGCAGTACTTC.

The rearrangement uses TRBV5-4 and TRBJ2-7; 9 bases are a match to TRBD1. With V trimmed by 2 bases and J by 3 bases, 3 bases remained unmatched. Looked up from germline, CDR1 is SGHNT and CDR2 is YYREEE (reference sequence). The CDR3 is 14 amino acids. The CDR3 region is CASSLQGALYEQYF. The CDR3 DNA follows: TGTGCCAGCAGCTTACAGGGGGCCCTCTACGAGCAGTACTTC.

This clone has more than one count but fewer than ten. This rearrangement joins TRBV4-3 to TRBJ2-1, with TRBD2 as a possible D gene (6 bases). The germline V gene encodes CDR1 LGHNA and CDR2 YSLEER. Trimming stripped 3 bases from V and 7 bases from J, with 19 bases between. The CDR3 contains 16 residues. Here the CDR3 reads CASSHSGTQGGNEQFF. CDR3 DNA sequence: TGCGCCAGCAGCCATTCCGGGACTCAGGGCGGGAATGAGCAGTTCTTC.

This clone has a count of ten or more. The chain links TRBV7-9 to TRBJ2-1, with 12 bases matching TRBD2. CDR1 and CDR2 (germline): SEHNR, FQNEAQ (reference sequence). V was clipped by 3 bases and J by 7 bases; unmatched bases: 7. The CDR3 has 16 amino acids. CDR3 loop: CASSFPTSGRTNEQFF. Here the CDR3 DNA reads TGTGCCAGCAGCTTCCCAACTAGCGGGAGGACGAATGAGCAGTTCTTC.

This chain uses TRBV11-2 with TRBJ1-2; no reliable D call. Germline V gene data show CDR1 as SGHAT and CDR2 as FQNNGV. The CDR3 extends over 14 amino acids. V lost 5 bases to trimming and J lost 2 bases, with 12 bases between them. The CDR3 region has the DNA TGTGCCAGCAGCCCCCGAGACGGGAACTATGGCTACACCTTC. Protein sequence: CASSPRDGNYGYTF. Full variable domain (outside the CDR3, taken from reference TRBV11-2 and TRBJ1-2): EAGVAQSPRYKIIEKRQSVAFWCNPISGHATLYWYQQILGQGPKLLIQFQNNGVVDDSQLPKDRFSAERLKGVDSTLKIQPAKLEDSAVYLCASSPRDGNYGYTFGSGTRLTVV.

This clone has ten or more counts. The chain has TRBV10-3 and TRBJ2-7; the D gene is possibly TRBD1 (6 bases). This CDR3 contains 13 residues. V lost 4 bases and J 2 bases, leaving 9 bases between the germline ends. CDR1 is ENHRY, CDR2 SYGVKD, per germline. CDR3 amino acids: CAISVDSAYEQYF. As DNA, the CDR3 is TGTGCCATCAGTGTGGACAGCGCCTACGAGCAGTACTTC.

Note on this clone: A much larger clone lies one base from this, so it may be a read error. The chain links TRBV5-1 to TRBJ2-3, with 8 bases fitting TRBD2. The CDR3 extends over 14 amino acids. Germline values: CDR1 SGHRS, CDR2 YFSETQ. The CDR3 region has the DNA TGCGCCAGCAGCCCCCGGGAGGGCACAGATACGCAGTGTTTT. It encodes CASSPREGTDTQCF.

There are a few counts of this clone. A much larger clone differs by one base, so this may be a read error. The same CDR3 can be traced to other DNA sequences in this sample. The rearrangement uses TRBV5-1 and TRBJ2-1, with TRBD2 matching over 9 bases. The CDR3 is 14 residues long. The ends lost 4 bases at V and 15 bases at J; junction bases unmatched: 14. The germline V gene has CDR1 SGHRS and CDR2 YFSETQ. The CDR3 sequence: CASSPNSIAGALFF. The CDR3 DNA follows: TGCGCCAGCAGCCCTAATTCCATAGCGGGAGCTTTGTTCTTC.

This clone was observed at least ten times. CDR3 bases: TGCGCCAGCAGCCAAGCCCCGTATCTGGCCAGCTCGTATTTT. It is translated as CASSQAPYLASSYF. This chain uses TRBV4-1 with TRBJ2-3, with unresolved D. This CDR3 comprises 14 residues. Between the trimmed V and J ends, which lost 1 base and 14 bases, there was a span of 19 bases. CDR1 MGHRA and CDR2 YSYEKL come from the germline V gene.

This clone came up many times. V and J are TRBV5-1 and TRBJ2-2, with D tentatively TRBD1 or TRBD2 (6 bases each). The CDR3 consists of 14 residues. Trimming cost V 5 bases and J 3 bases, with 11 bases left between them. The germline V gene has CDR1 SGHRS and CDR2 YFSETQ. The CDR3 nucleotides read TGCGCCAGCAGGAGGGGGGCGGACACCGGGGAGCTGTTTTTT. It encodes CASRRGADTGELFF.

This clone was observed many times. The rearrangement joins TRBV7-2 to TRBJ1-6; no clear D gene. CDR1 is SGHTA and CDR2 is FQGNSA in the germline V gene. V lost 1 base and J lost 6, with 7 bases in between. This CDR3 comprises 14 residues. The chain's CDR3 is CASSLGGPNSPLHF. In DNA, the CDR3 is TGTGCCAGCAGCTTAGGAGGGCCTAATTCACCCCTCCACTTT.

This clone has ten or more counts. V usage is TRBV5-1 and J usage is TRBJ2-1, with a tentative D call TRBD2 (5 bases). Trimming took off 5 bases at V and 8 bases at J, with 20 bases between the two ends. This CDR3 spans 15 amino acids. Germline CDR1 reads SGHRS; CDR2 reads YFSETQ. In nucleotides, the CDR3 is TGCGCCAGCAGGGGAGACTACGGGAAGTGGGATGAGCAGTTCTTC. Amino acids: CASRGDYGKWDEQFF.

The chain joins TRBV6-1 to TRBJ2-3; tentative D call: TRBD1 (6 bases). CDR3 length: 14 residues. Trimming pared 7 bases from V and 4 bases from J, leaving 15 bases between. Germline values: CDR1 MNHNS, CDR2 SASEGT. CDR3 region: CASIPPYRADTQYF. CDR3 sequence (DNA): TGTGCCAGCATCCCTCCGTACAGGGCAGATACGCAGTATTTT.

This clone came up many times. The chain is built from TRBV11-2 and TRBJ2-6; the D gene is possibly TRBD2 (5 bases). The CDR3 is made up of 16 amino acids. V lost 1 base and J lost 2, with 9 bases in between. In germline, CDR1 is SGHAT, CDR2 FQNNGV. CDR3 amino acids: CASSLVSGAGANVLTF. The CDR3 DNA follows: TGTGCCAGCAGCTTAGTTTCCGGGGCTGGGGCCAACGTCCTGACTTTC.

This clone was recorded only once. A much larger clone lies one base from this, so it may be a read error. The V gene is TRBV30, the J gene TRBJ2-7; the match to TRBD1 covers 7 bases. From germline, CDR1 is GTSNPN and CDR2 SVGIG (reference sequence). The CDR3 totals 13 residues. Trimming cost V 5 bases and J 1 base; bases outside gene matches: 5. The CDR3 DNA is TGTGCCTGGTCAACAGGGGATTCCTACGAGCAGTACTTC. This sequence encodes CAWSTGDSYEQYF.

This clone has at least ten counts. V gene TRBV9 combines with J gene TRBJ2-7; D possibly matches TRBD1 or TRBD2 (5 bases each). V lost 0 bases, J lost 5 bases, and 9 bases lay in between. Germline CDR1 is SGDLS and CDR2 is YYNGEE. This CDR3 contains 13 residues. The CDR3 bases are TGTGCCAGCAGCGTAGTAGGGGACCACGAGCAGTACTTC. Translated: CASSVVGDHEQYF.

This clone was found many times. This chain connects TRBV12-3 or TRBV12-4 to TRBJ2-1; D is unresolved. This CDR3 comprises 11 residues. V lost 5 bases to trimming and J lost 3 bases, with 2 bases between them. CDR3 nucleotide sequence: TGTGCCAGCAGTAACTACAATGAGCAGTTCTTC. Protein product: CASSNYNEQFF.

This clone appeared many times. This rearrangement joins TRBV20-1 to TRBJ2-3; D is tentatively TRBD1 or TRBD2 (5 bases each). The CDR3 is made up of 14 amino acids. Trimming stripped 4 bases from V and 0 bases from J, with 11 bases between. Germline-derived CDR1 and CDR2 are DFQATT and SNEGSKA (reference sequence). For the CDR3, the DNA is TGCAGTGCTACGGAGAGGGACAGCACAGATACGCAGTATTTT. This codes for CSATERDSTDTQYF.

This clone was counted a single time. V and J are TRBV3-1 and TRBJ1-2, with D perhaps TRBD1 (6 bases). Trimming stripped 2 bases from V and 13 bases from J, with 17 bases between. Germline V lookup: CDR1 LGHDT, CDR2 YNNKEL (reference sequence). The CDR3 covers 13 residues. The CDR3 loop reads CASSQYKGDPVTF. CDR3 in DNA: TGTGCCAGCAGCCAATATAAGGGGGACCCGGTCACCTTC.

Turning to this clone: This may arise from a read error, as a much more abundant clone is one base away. The chain joins TRBV5-6 to TRBJ2-3; TRBD2 matches 15 bases. CDR3 length equals 16 residues. Germline assignment: CDR1 SGHDT and CDR2 YYEEEE. The CDR3 is CASSLGLAGGADTQYF. CDR3 DNA: TGTGCCAGCAGCCTCGGACTAGCGGGAGGGGCAGATACGCAGTACTTT. The whole variable domain, filled in from reference TRBV5-6 and TRBJ2-3, reads DAGVTQSPTHLIKTRGQQVTLRCSPKSGHDTVSWYQQALGQGPQFIFQYYEEEERQRGNFPDRFSGHQFPNYSSELNVNALLLGDSALYLCASSLGLAGGADTQYFGPGTRLTVL.

This clone has at least ten counts. The CDR3 is CASSLGRQETQYF. Written as DNA, the CDR3 is TGCGCCAGCAGCCTGGGACGGCAAGAGACCCAGTACTTC. The V gene is TRBV5-1, the J gene TRBJ2-5; TRBD1 or TRBD2 may be the D gene (5 bases each). Trimming took off 4 bases at V and 2 bases at J, with 9 bases between the two ends. Germline CDR1 and CDR2: SGHRS and YFSETQ. This CDR3 contains 13 residues.

On this clone: A much larger clone lies a single base off, so this may be a read error. The gene calls are TRBV30 and TRBJ2-3; TRBD2 might be the D (6 bases). This CDR3 is 13 amino acids long. V was shortened by 4 bases and J by 5 bases, with 13 bases between the two germline ends. Per germline, CDR1 GTSNPN and CDR2 SVGIG (reference sequence). In nucleotides, the CDR3 is TGTGCCTGGACCCTATCGGGAGAAGATACGCAGTATTTT. Amino acids: CAWTLSGEDTQYF.

This clone has at least ten counts. The CDR3 DNA sequence: TGTGCCAGCAGCTCCGGGACTAGCGGGTCATACAATGAGCAGTTCTTC. Its protein is CASSSGTSGSYNEQFF. The chain has TRBV7-2 and TRBJ2-1; TRBD2 aligns across 12 bases. In germline, CDR1 is SGHTA, CDR2 FQGNSA. The CDR3 runs to 16 residues. V was pared by 4 bases and J by 4 bases, with 5 bases of the junction left unmatched.

A remark on this clone: A much larger clone differs by one base, so this may be a read error. This chain joins TRBV11-1 and TRBJ2-1; TRBD2 aligns across 9 bases. The CDR3 sequence is 15 residues long. Germline V gene sequence: CDR1 SGHAT, CDR2 FQDESV (reference sequence). For the CDR3, the DNA is TGTGCCAGCAGCTTACGTGGACTAGCGACAAATGAGCAGCTCTTC. As protein: CASSLRGLATNEQLF. The full variable domain, its missing parts supplied by reference TRBV11-1 and TRBJ2-1, is EAEVAQSPRYKITEKSQAVAFWCDPISGHATLYWYRQILGQGPELLVQFQDESVVDDSQLPKDRFSAERLKGVDSTLKIQPAELGDSAMYLCASSLRGLATNEQLFGPGTRLTVL.